This T cell receptor beta chain was sequenced in a study of long-term antiretroviral therapy in people with HIV. Study-wide results and caveats: Clones expanded before ART dominated the repertoire at all time points. In the period from the mid-2000s to the late 2010s, blood was collected, possibly under older ART regimens.

This CDR3 has 14 amino acids. J lost 10 bases, V lost 2 bases, and 8 bases had no gene match. The germline V gene has CDR1 MNHNS and CDR2 SASEGT. Survey-level immunoSEQ v3.0 assays were run. Using immunoSEQ multiplex PCR, the repertoire was profiled, and TCRdb retains in-frame clones only, with some absent. The top ten hold roughly 4.4% of the sample, which has fewer than 35,000 clones, approximately 85% seen once. Of note for this clone: The target antigen is unknown.

The sequence came from a man between 18 and 35 years old with HIV. Sequences were derived from unsorted PBMCs, sampled about 3.4 years after starting antiretroviral therapy. The J gene is TRBJ2-1, the V gene TRBV6-1; 7 bases align to TRBD2. The CDR3 nucleotides are TGTGCCAGCAGTGAACCCTCGGGAGGAGCCGAGCAGTTCTTC. This codes for CASSEPSGGAEQFF.